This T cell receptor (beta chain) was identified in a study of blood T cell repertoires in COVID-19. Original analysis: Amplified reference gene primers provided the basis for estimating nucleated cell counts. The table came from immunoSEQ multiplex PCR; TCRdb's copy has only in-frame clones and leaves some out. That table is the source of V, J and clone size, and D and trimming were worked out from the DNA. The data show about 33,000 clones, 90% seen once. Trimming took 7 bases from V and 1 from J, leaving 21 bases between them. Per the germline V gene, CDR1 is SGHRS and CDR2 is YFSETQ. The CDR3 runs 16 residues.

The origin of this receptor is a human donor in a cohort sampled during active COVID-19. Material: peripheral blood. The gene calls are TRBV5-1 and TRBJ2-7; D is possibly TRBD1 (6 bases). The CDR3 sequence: CASGQGLGPQSYEQYF. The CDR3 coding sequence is TGCGCCAGCGGCCAGGGGTTGGGACCTCAGTCCTACGAGCAGTACTTC.